The present TCR beta chain was sequenced within a study of blood T cell repertoires in COVID-19. Study at large: The samples span acute and convalescent COVID-19 from the United States, Italy and Spain. The cDNA or gDNA used as material had been derived from T cells, B-cell-depleted T cells, or PBMCs.

Original handling: Cell counts per sample came from amplifying reference gene primers. Here immunoSEQ multiplex PCR was the method, and the copy in TCRdb shows in-frame clones only, minus some. The V and J calls and clone size are taken from that table; D and trimming were inferred from the DNA. The sample carries over 45,000 clones, less than 85% recorded once. CDR3 length equals 13 residues. Germline-derived CDR1 and CDR2 are MNHEY and SVGAGI. V was pared by 0 bases and J by 8 bases, with 10 bases between. The sequenced sample was peripheral blood. The sequence was obtained from a woman between 50 and 59 years old with active or convalescent COVID-19. This sequence joins TRBV6-5 and TRBJ1-2, with D possibly TRBD1 on 5 matching bases. The CDR3 DNA follows: TGTGCCAGCAGTTACTCGCGGGGGGAAGGCTACACCTTC. Protein product: CASSYSRGEGYTF.